This T cell receptor (beta chain) emerged from a study of cytomegalovirus exposure and HLA in healthy donors. About the research overall: The platform used for the approximately 120 validation repertoires matched that of the roughly 700 first-cohort repertoires, a later analysis reported. Overall study findings and caveats: Across donors, most TCRs were seen rarely, yet some public ones were widespread. Cytomegalovirus-associated status was assigned to 150 to 200 TCR beta chains. High specificity and sensitivity for cytomegalovirus status were reported for the classifier.

Clones were read by immunoSEQ multiplex PCR, and TCRdb kept only the in-frame ones, dropping some. The data hold 280,000 or so clones, with over 75% observed a single time. To note about this clone: Antigen: not known.

The CDR3 sequence is 17 residues long. The junction had 7 bases not matched to a gene; V was cut back by 0 bases and J by 5 bases. The germline CDR1 and CDR2 sequences are SGHDT and YYEEEE. J is TRBJ2-7 and V is TRBV5-6; 14 bases map to TRBD2. Sequenced sample: PBMCs. The TCR originated in a woman aged 18-35 years in good health and CMV-seronegative. This chain's CDR3 is CASSLGGTSGRSNEQYF. The DNA of the CDR3 is TGTGCCAGCAGCTTGGGGGGGACTAGCGGGAGAAGTAACGAGCAGTACTTC.